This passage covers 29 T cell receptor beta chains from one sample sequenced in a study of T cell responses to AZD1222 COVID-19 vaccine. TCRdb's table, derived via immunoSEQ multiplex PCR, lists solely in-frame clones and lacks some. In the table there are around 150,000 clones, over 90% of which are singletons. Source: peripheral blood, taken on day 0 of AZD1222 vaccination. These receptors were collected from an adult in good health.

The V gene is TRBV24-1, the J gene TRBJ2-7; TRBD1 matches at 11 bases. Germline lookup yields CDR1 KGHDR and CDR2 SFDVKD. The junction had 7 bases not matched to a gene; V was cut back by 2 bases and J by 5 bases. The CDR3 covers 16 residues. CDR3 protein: CATSDSRDRGFNEQYF. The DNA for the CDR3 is TGTGCCACCAGTGATTCCCGGGACAGGGGGTTTAACGAGCAGTACTTC.

CDR3 loop: CASSSSGIDQPQHF. CDR3 DNA sequence: TGTGCCAGCAGCTCCTCAGGGATAGATCAGCCCCAGCATTTT. J is TRBJ1-5 and V is TRBV7-2; TRBD1 is a possible D gene (5 bases). The CDR3 is made up of 14 amino acids. Trimming pared 4 bases from V and 5 bases from J, leaving 12 bases between. CDR1 is SGHTA and CDR2 is FQGNSA in the germline V gene.

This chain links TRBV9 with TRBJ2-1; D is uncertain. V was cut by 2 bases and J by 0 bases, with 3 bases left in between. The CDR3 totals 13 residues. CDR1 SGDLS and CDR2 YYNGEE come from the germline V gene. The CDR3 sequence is CASSVGSYNEQFF. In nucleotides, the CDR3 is TGTGCCAGCAGCGTCGGCTCCTACAATGAGCAGTTCTTC.

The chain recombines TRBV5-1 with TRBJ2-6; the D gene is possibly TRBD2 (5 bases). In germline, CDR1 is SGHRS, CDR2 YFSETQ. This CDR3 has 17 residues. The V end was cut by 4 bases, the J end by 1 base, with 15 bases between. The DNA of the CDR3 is TGCGCCAGCAGCATTGGTGTACTAGGGTCTGGGGCCAACGTCCTGACTTTC. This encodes CASSIGVLGSGANVLTF.

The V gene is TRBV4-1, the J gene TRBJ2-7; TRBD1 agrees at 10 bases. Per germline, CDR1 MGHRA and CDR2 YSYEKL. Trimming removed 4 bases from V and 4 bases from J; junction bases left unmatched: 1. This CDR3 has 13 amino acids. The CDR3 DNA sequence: TGCGCCAGCAGCCCGGACAGGGGGTACGAGCAGTACTTC. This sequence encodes CASSPDRGYEQYF.

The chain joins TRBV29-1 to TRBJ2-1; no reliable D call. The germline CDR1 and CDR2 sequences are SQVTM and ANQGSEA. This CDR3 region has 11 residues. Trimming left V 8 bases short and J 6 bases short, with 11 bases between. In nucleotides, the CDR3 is TGCAGCCCTCAATGGGGCAATGAGCAGTTCTTC. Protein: CSPQWGNEQFF.

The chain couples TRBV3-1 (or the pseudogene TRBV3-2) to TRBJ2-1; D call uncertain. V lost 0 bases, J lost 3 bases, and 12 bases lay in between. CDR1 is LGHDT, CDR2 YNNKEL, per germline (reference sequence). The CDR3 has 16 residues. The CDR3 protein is CASSQDLASSYNEQFF. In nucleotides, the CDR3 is TGTGCCAGCAGCCAAGACCTCGCTTCTAGCTACAATGAGCAGTTCTTC.

CDR3 loop: CASRETSGLWFF. DNA for the CDR3: TGTGCCAGCAGGGAGACTAGCGGTCTTTGGTTCTTC. The chain carries TRBV2 and TRBJ2-1, with 9 bases identical to TRBD2. Germline V lookup: CDR1 SNHLY, CDR2 FYNNEI. There are 12 residues in the CDR3. V was clipped by 6 bases and J by 15 bases; unmatched bases: 9.

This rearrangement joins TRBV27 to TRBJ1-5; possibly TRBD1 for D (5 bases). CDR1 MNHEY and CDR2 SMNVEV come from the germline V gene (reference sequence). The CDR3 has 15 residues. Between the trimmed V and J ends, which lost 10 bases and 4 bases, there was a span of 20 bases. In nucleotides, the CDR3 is TGTGCCACCAAAGAGGTGGGCAGGGCAAATCAGCCCCAGCATTTT. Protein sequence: CATKEVGRANQPQHF.

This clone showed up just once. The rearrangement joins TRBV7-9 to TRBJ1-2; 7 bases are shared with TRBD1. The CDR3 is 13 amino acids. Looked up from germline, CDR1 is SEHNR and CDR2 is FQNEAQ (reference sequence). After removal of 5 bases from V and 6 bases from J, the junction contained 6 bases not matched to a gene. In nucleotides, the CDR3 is TGTGCCAGCAGCCGAAACAGGGGTGATGGCTACACCTTC. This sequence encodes CASSRNRGDGYTF. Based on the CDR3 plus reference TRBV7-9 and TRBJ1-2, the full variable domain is DTGVSQNPRHKITKRGQNVTFRCDPISEHNRLYWYRQTLGQGPEFLTYFQNEAQLEKSRLLSDRFSAERPKGSFSTLEIQRTEQGDSAMYLCASSRNRGDGYTFGSGTRLTVV.

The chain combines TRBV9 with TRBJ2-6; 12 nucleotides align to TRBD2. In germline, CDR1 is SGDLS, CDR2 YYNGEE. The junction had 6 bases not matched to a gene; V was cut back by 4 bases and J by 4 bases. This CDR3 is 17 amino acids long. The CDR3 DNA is TGTGCCAGCAGCATAGGACTAGCGGGATCCGGGGCCAACGTCCTGACTTTC. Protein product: CASSIGLAGSGANVLTF.

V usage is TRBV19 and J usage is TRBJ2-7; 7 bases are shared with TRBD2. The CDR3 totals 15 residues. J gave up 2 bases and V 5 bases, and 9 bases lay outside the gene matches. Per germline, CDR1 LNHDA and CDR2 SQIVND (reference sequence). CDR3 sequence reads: CASSFSRGEAYEQYF. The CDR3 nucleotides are TGTGCCAGTAGTTTCTCCCGGGGGGAGGCCTACGAGCAGTACTTC.

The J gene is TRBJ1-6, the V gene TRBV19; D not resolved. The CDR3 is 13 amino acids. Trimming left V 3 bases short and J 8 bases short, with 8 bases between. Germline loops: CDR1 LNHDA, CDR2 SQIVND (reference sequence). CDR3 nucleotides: TGTGCCAGTAGTATGACTTCGGATTCACCCCTCCACTTT. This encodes CASSMTSDSPLHF.

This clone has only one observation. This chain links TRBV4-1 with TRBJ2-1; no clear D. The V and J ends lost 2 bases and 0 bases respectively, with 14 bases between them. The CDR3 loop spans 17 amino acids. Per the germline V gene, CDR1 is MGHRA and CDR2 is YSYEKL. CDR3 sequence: CASSQLDMGFSYNEQFF. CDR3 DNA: TGCGCCAGCAGCCAACTAGATATGGGATTCTCCTACAATGAGCAGTTCTTC.

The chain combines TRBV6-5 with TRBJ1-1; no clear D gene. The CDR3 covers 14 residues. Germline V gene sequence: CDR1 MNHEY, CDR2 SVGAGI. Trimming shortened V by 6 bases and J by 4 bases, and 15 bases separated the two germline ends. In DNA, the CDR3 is TGTGCCAGCAGCTTAGTTGGGGAAATCACTGAAGCTTTCTTT. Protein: CASSLVGEITEAFF.

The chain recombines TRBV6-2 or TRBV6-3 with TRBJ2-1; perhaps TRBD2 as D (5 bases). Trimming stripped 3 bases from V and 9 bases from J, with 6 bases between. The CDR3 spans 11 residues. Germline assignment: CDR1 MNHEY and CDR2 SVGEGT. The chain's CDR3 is CASSYEGEQFF. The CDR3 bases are TGTGCCAGCAGTTATGAGGGTGAGCAGTTCTTC.

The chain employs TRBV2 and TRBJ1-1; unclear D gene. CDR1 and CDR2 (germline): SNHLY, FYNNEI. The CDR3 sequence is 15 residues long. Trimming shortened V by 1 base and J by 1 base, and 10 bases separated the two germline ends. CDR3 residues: CASSEVREKNTEAFF. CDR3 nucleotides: TGTGCCAGCAGTGAAGTCCGGGAAAAGAACACTGAAGCTTTCTTT. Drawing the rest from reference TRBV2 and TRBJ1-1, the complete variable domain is EPEVTQTPSHQVTQMGQEVILRCVPISNHLYFYWYRQILGQKVEFLVSFYNNEISEKSEIFDDQFSVERPDGSNFTLKIRSTKLEDSAMYFCASSEVREKNTEAFFGQGTRLTVV.

CDR3 DNA: TGTGCCAGCAGCTTTCAGGGAAACTATGGCTACACCTTC. It specifies CASSFQGNYGYTF. The rearrangement links TRBV7-8 to TRBJ1-2; D perhaps matches TRBD1 (5 bases). The CDR3 covers 13 residues. The V gene's germline CDR1 is SGHVS and CDR2 FQNEAQ. V lost 3 bases and J 2 bases, leaving 7 bases between the germline ends.

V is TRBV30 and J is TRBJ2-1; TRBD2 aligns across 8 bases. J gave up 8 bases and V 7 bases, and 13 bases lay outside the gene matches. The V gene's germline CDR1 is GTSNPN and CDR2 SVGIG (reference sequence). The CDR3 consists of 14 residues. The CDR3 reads CAFYGDSGKDEQFF. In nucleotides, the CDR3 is TGTGCCTTTTATGGGGATAGCGGGAAGGATGAGCAGTTCTTC. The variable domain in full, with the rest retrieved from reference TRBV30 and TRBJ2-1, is SQTIHQWPATLVQPVGSPLSLECTVEGTSNPNLYWYRQAAGRGLQLLFYSVGIGQISSEVPQNLSASRPQDRQFILSSKKLLLSDSGFYLCAFYGDSGKDEQFFGPGTRLTVL.

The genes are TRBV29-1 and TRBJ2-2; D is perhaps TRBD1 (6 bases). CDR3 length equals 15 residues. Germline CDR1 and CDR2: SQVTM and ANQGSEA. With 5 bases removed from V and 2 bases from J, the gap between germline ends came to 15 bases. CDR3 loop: CSVPAPGQNTGELFF. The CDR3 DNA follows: TGCAGCGTTCCAGCCCCGGGACAAAACACCGGGGAGCTGTTTTTT.

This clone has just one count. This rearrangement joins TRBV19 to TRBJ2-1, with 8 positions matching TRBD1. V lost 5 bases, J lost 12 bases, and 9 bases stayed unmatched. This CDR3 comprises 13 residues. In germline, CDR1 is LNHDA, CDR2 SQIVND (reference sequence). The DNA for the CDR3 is TGTGCCAGTAGTGCCGGACAGGGCGAATGGCAGTTCTTC. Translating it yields CASSAGQGEWQFF.

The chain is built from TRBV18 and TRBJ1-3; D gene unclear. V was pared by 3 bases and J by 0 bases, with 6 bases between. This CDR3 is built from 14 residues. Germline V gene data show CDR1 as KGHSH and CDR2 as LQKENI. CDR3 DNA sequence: TGTGCCAGCTCACCCGGGAACTCTGGAAACACCATATATTTT. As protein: CASSPGNSGNTIYF. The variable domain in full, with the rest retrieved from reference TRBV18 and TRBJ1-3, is NAGVMQNPRHLVRRRGQEARLRCSPMKGHSHVYWYRQLPEEGLKFMVYLQKENIIDESGMPKERFSAEFPKEGPSILRIQQVVRGDSAAYFCASSPGNSGNTIYFGEGSWLTVV.

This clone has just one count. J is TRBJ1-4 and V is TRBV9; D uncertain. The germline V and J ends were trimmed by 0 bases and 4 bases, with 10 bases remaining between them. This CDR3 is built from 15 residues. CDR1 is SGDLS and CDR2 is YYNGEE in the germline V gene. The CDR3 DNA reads TGTGCCAGCAGCGTAGCTCCCCAGGATAATGAAAAACTGTTTTTT. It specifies CASSVAPQDNEKLFF.

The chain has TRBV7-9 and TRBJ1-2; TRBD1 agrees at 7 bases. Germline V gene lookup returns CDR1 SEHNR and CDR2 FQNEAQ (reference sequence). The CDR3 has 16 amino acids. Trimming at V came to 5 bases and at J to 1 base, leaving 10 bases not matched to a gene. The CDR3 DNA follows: TGTGCCAGCAGCATCCCAGGGACAGTCCTTAACTATGGCTACACCTTC. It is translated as CASSIPGTVLNYGYTF.

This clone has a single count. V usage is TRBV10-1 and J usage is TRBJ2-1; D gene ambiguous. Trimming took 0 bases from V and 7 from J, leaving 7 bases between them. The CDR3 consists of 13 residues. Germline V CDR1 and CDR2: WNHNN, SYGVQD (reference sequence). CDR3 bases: TGCGCCAGCAGTGAGTCGTTCGGAAATGAGCAGTTCTTC. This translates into CASSESFGNEQFF.

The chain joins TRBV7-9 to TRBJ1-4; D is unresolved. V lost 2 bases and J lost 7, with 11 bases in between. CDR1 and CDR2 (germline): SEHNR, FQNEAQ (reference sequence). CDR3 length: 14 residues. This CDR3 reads CASSLKGLGEKLFF. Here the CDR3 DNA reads TGTGCCAGCAGCTTAAAAGGGCTCGGTGAAAAACTGTTTTTT. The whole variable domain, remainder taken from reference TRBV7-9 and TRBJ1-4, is DTGVSQNPRHKITKRGQNVTFRCDPISEHNRLYWYRQTLGQGPEFLTYFQNEAQLEKSRLLSDRFSAERPKGSFSTLEIQRTEQGDSAMYLCASSLKGLGEKLFFGSGTQLSVL.

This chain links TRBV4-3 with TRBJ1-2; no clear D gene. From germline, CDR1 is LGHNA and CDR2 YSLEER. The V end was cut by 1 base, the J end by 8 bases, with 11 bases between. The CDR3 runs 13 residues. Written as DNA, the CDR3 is TGCGCCAGCAGCCAAGGGCCTTGGGAGGGCTACACCTTC. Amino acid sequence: CASSQGPWEGYTF.

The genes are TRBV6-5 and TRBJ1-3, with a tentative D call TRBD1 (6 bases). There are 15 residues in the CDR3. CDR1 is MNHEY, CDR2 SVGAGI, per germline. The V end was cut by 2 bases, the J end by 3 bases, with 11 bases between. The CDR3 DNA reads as TGTGCCAGCAGTTACATGGGACAACTTGGAAACACCATATATTTT. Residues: CASSYMGQLGNTIYF.

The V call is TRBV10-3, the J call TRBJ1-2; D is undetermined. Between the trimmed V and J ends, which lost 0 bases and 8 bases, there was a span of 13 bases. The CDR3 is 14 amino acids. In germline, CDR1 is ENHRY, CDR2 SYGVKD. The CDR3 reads CAISESGETGGYTF. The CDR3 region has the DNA TGTGCCATCAGTGAGTCTGGGGAAACGGGAGGCTACACCTTC.